Following are 25 T cell receptor beta chains from one sample sequenced in a study of vaccination effects on CD4 cells after COVID-19. Following 10 days of culture, CD4+ T cells were isolated. Participants received two doses of either the BNT162b2 or mRNA-1273 vaccine. Which antigens these TCRs recognize remains unknown. The protocol was immunoSEQ multiplex PCR, while the TCRdb copy is restricted to in-frame clones and leaves out a portion. The table has about 45,000 clones, 65% to 80% seen once. Sequencing used CD4+ T cells from PBMCs cultured without peptide, obtained after COVID-19 vaccination. The receptors derive from a human donor who received a COVID-19 vaccine.

This clone was seen more than once but under ten times. CDR3 sequence reads: CASSPNLAGAGETQYF. CDR3 nucleotides: TGTGCCAGCAGTCCAAATCTAGCGGGGGCGGGGGAGACCCAGTACTTC. The genes are TRBV2 and TRBJ2-5; 10 bases align to TRBD2. The V and J ends lost 5 bases and 5 bases, in that order; junction bases with no gene match: 11. This CDR3 is 16 amino acids long. Per germline, CDR1 SNHLY and CDR2 FYNNEI.

V and J are TRBV6-5 and TRBJ1-6; perhaps TRBD1 as D (6 bases). V was shortened by 1 base and J by 5 bases, with 9 bases between the two germline ends. This CDR3 spans 15 amino acids. Per the germline V gene, CDR1 is MNHEY and CDR2 is SVGAGI. CDR3 coding DNA: TGTGCCAGCAGTTACTGGGGGGCTAATAATTCACCCCTCCACTTT. Translation: CASSYWGANNSPLHF.

This sequence joins TRBV2 and TRBJ2-2; possibly TRBD2 for D (6 bases). V lost 3 bases to trimming and J lost 3 bases, with 11 bases between them. The CDR3 totals 15 residues. Germline V CDR1 and CDR2: SNHLY, FYNNEI. CDR3 nucleotides: TGTGCCAGCAGTGAGGCGAGCGGGTACACCGGGGAGCTGTTTTTT. Translated: CASSEASGYTGELFF.

This clone occurred a few times. The rearrangement joins TRBV10-3 to TRBJ2-3, with 8 nucleotides matching TRBD1. V shed 11 bases and J 4 bases; nucleotides not matched to a gene: 8. CDR3 length equals 13 residues. Germline V lookup: CDR1 ENHRY, CDR2 SYGVKD. CDR3 sequence (DNA): TGTGCCCAAGCGGACAGGGAAGCAGATACGCAGTATTTT. This gives the protein CAQADREADTQYF.

The chain recombines TRBV18 with TRBJ1-4; TRBD1 agrees at 8 bases. Germline trimming cut 2 bases from V and 3 bases from J; bases unmatched to any gene: 2. The germline V gene has CDR1 KGHSH and CDR2 LQKENI. The CDR3 length is 15 residues. CDR3: CASSPLTGANEKLFF. The DNA for the CDR3 is TGTGCCAGCTCACCATTGACAGGGGCTAATGAAAAACTGTTTTTT.

The chain is built from TRBV20-1 and TRBJ1-3; D is unclear. The germline gives CDR1 DFQATT, CDR2 SNEGSKA (reference sequence). The CDR3 totals 11 residues. The V end was cut by 5 bases, the J end by 4 bases, with 6 bases between. The DNA for the CDR3 is TGCAGTGCTGACGCGGGAAACACCATATATTTT. Translated, it gives CSADAGNTIYF.

The chain links TRBV7-9 to TRBJ2-3, with a possible D match to TRBD2 (6 bases). V was pared by 5 bases and J by 1 base, with 10 bases between. This CDR3 comprises 14 residues. CDR1 is SEHNR and CDR2 is FQNEAQ in the germline V gene (reference sequence). The CDR3 DNA is TGTGCCAGCAGCCGAGGCGGGGGCACAGATACGCAGTATTTT. It encodes CASSRGGGTDTQYF.

V gene TRBV9 combines with J gene TRBJ2-1; D is unclear. CDR3 length equals 14 residues. Trimming pared 0 bases from V and 7 bases from J, leaving 11 bases between. Per germline, CDR1 SGDLS and CDR2 YYNGEE. DNA of the CDR3: TGTGCCAGCAGCGTAGCAGTAGTTGGTAATGAGCAGTTCTTC. It specifies CASSVAVVGNEQFF.

This rearrangement joins TRBV29-1 to TRBJ1-6, with 7 bases identical to TRBD1. The CDR3 consists of 14 residues. V shed 4 bases and J 8 bases; nucleotides not matched to a gene: 8. CDR1 and CDR2 (germline): SQVTM, ANQGSEA. This CDR3 reads CSVVLDRSDSPLHF. The CDR3 DNA sequence: TGCAGCGTTGTGTTGGACAGGTCTGATTCACCCCTCCACTTT.

This chain uses TRBV19 with TRBJ2-7; tentatively, D is TRBD1 (6 bases). Trimming shortened V by 1 base and J by 4 bases, and 14 bases separated the two germline ends. The CDR3 has 15 amino acids. In germline, CDR1 is LNHDA, CDR2 SQIVND (reference sequence). The CDR3 is CASSIATGSQYEQYF. DNA for the CDR3: TGTGCCAGTAGTATAGCCACAGGGAGTCAGTACGAGCAGTACTTC.

The chain recombines TRBV6-5 with TRBJ1-5; possibly TRBD1 for D (6 bases). The CDR3 is 15 amino acids. The germline V and J ends were trimmed by 6 bases and 0 bases, with 12 bases remaining between them. Germline assignment: CDR1 MNHEY and CDR2 SVGAGI. The CDR3 sequence: CASRQGPNSNQPQHF. CDR3 nucleotides: TGTGCCAGCAGACAGGGCCCTAATAGCAATCAGCCCCAGCATTTT.

The chain is built from TRBV11-2 and TRBJ1-3; no clear D. The V gene's germline CDR1 is SGHAT and CDR2 FQNNGV. V gave up 0 bases and J gave up 0 bases, with 9 bases separating them. The CDR3 covers 16 residues. In nucleotides, the CDR3 is TGTGCCAGCAGCTTAGATTCGGGGAACTCTGGAAACACCATATATTTT. Protein product: CASSLDSGNSGNTIYF.

This clone was counted a few times. The chain carries TRBV2 and TRBJ2-2, with D possibly matching TRBD2 (5 bases). This CDR3 is 14 amino acids long. The ends were cut back, 6 bases at V and 1 base at J, with 9 bases in the middle. Germline CDR1 reads SNHLY; CDR2 reads FYNNEI. CDR3 in amino acids: CASRPAVNTGELFF. For the CDR3, the DNA is TGTGCCAGCAGGCCAGCGGTGAACACCGGGGAGCTGTTTTTT.

The genes are TRBV27 and TRBJ1-6; D remains ambiguous. CDR3 length: 17 amino acids. Germline values: CDR1 MNHEY, CDR2 SMNVEV (reference sequence). V dropped 4 bases and J dropped 0 bases, with 13 bases sitting between them. As DNA, the CDR3 is TGTGCCAGCAGTTCAGCCGCTATCAGCTCCTATAATTCACCCCTCCACTTT. It specifies CASSSAAISSYNSPLHF.

In its sample, this clone was seen a few times. The gene calls are TRBV2 and TRBJ1-2; TRBD1 matches 9 bases. Trimming removed 7 bases from V and 5 bases from J; junction bases left unmatched: 11. CDR3 length: 15 residues. CDR1 is SNHLY and CDR2 is FYNNEI in the germline V gene. CDR3 protein: CASNKDRGEVYGYTF. In DNA form, the CDR3 reads TGTGCCAGCAACAAGGACAGGGGAGAGGTATATGGCTACACCTTC.

A few counts support this clone. The chain combines TRBV19 with TRBJ2-1; 12 bases agree with TRBD2. Germline CDR1 is LNHDA and CDR2 is SQIVND (reference sequence). With 8 bases clipped from V and 3 bases from J, the junction kept 8 bases outside the gene matches. The CDR3 has 16 residues. The CDR3 loop reads CASQWTSGIYYNEQFF. CDR3 sequence (DNA): TGTGCCAGTCAATGGACTAGCGGGATCTACTACAATGAGCAGTTCTTC.

V and J are TRBV10-1 and TRBJ2-7; 7 bases agree with TRBD1. J was trimmed by 2 bases and V by 6 bases; bases with no gene match: 4. CDR1 and CDR2 from the germline V gene are WNHNN and SYGVQD (reference sequence). CDR3 size: 13 residues. This CDR3 reads CASRQGKPYEQYF. The CDR3 DNA reads as TGCGCCAGCAGACAGGGGAAGCCCTACGAGCAGTACTTC.

The chain employs TRBV11-2 and TRBJ2-2, with a weak D call TRBD2 (6 bases). Trimming took off 5 bases at V and 4 bases at J, with 11 bases between the two ends. The CDR3 totals 14 residues. Germline values: CDR1 SGHAT, CDR2 FQNNGV. The CDR3 loop is CASSLSGTTGELFF. The CDR3 nucleotides read TGTGCCAGCAGCCTTAGCGGAACCACCGGGGAGCTGTTTTTT.

V usage is TRBV5-1 and J usage is TRBJ1-2, with a weak D call TRBD1 (5 bases). The CDR3 loop spans 15 amino acids. Germline lookup yields CDR1 SGHRS and CDR2 YFSETQ. The V end lost 0 bases, the J end lost 4 bases, and 13 bases lay between the germline ends. DNA of the CDR3: TGCGCCAGCAGCTTGGCCGCGGGGCCGAGCTATGGCTACACCTTC. Amino acid sequence: CASSLAAGPSYGYTF. Full variable domain (outside the CDR3, taken from reference TRBV5-1 and TRBJ1-2): KAGVTQTPRYLIKTRGQQVTLSCSPISGHRSVSWYQQTPGQGLQFLFEYFSETQRNKGNFPGRFSGRQFSNSRSEMNVSTLELGDSALYLCASSLAAGPSYGYTFGSGTRLTVV.

This clone occurred a few times. The genes are TRBV7-9 and TRBJ2-1; D ambiguous. V dropped 4 bases and J dropped 0 bases, with 4 bases sitting between them. Per germline, CDR1 SEHNR and CDR2 FQNEAQ (reference sequence). This CDR3 spans 13 amino acids. CDR3 coding DNA: TGTGCCAGCAGCTCGAGCTCCTACAATGAGCAGTTCTTC. Translating gives CASSSSSYNEQFF. Using reference TRBV7-9 and TRBJ2-1 for the parts outside the CDR3, the full variable domain is DTGVSQNPRHKITKRGQNVTFRCDPISEHNRLYWYRQTLGQGPEFLTYFQNEAQLEKSRLLSDRFSAERPKGSFSTLEIQRTEQGDSAMYLCASSSSSYNEQFFGPGTRLTVL.

The chain is built from TRBV6-5 and TRBJ1-6; D is uncertain. Trimming left V 5 bases short and J 7 bases short, with 15 bases between. The CDR3 contains 15 residues. In germline, CDR1 is MNHEY, CDR2 SVGAGI. Written as DNA, the CDR3 is TGTGCCAGCAGTCCCTCCCCGGCAGCAAATTCACCCCTCCACTTT. The encoded protein is CASSPSPAANSPLHF.

This clone has only a few counts. The rearrangement links TRBV6-5 to TRBJ1-2, with TRBD1 as a possible D gene (6 bases). This CDR3 spans 15 amino acids. Germline CDR1 is MNHEY and CDR2 is SVGAGI. V was trimmed by 0 bases and J by 4 bases, leaving 12 bases between them. The CDR3 spells CASSYSSGGAYGYTF. The CDR3, as DNA: TGTGCCAGCAGTTACTCTTCCGGGGGCGCCTATGGCTACACCTTC.

This chain uses TRBV19 with TRBJ1-2; 8 nucleotides align to TRBD1. Germline V gene lookup returns CDR1 LNHDA and CDR2 SQIVND (reference sequence). The CDR3 covers 14 residues. Unmatched junction bases numbered 7, after V lost 5 bases and J lost 5 bases. CDR3 residues: CASSVDRGPYGYTF. CDR3 DNA: TGTGCCAGTAGTGTCGACAGGGGACCGTATGGCTACACCTTC.

The rearrangement links TRBV9 to TRBJ2-7; 7 nucleotides agree with TRBD2. This CDR3 spans 15 amino acids. J was trimmed by 2 bases and V by 2 bases; bases with no gene match: 7. The germline gives CDR1 SGDLS, CDR2 YYNGEE. The chain's CDR3 is CASSVGTTPTYEQYF. The DNA for the CDR3 is TGTGCCAGCAGCGTCGGGACTACCCCCACCTACGAGCAGTACTTC.

The chain uses TRBV5-5 and TRBJ1-2; unclear D gene. V was shortened by 6 bases and J by 3 bases, with 15 bases between the two germline ends. Germline V lookup: CDR1 SGHKS, CDR2 YYEKEE (reference sequence). The CDR3 has 14 amino acids. The CDR3 region has the DNA TGTGCCAGCAACCTGGTGGGGAATGACTATGGCTACACCTTC. It is translated as CASNLVGNDYGYTF.